This passage covers 16 T cell receptor beta chains from one sample sequenced in a study of blood T cell repertoires in COVID-19. Profiling relied on immunoSEQ multiplex PCR, and the TCRdb table lists in-frame clones only, not all of them. The top ten clones hold 1.2% of a sample with 95,000 to 150,000 clones, approximately 91% of them seen once. Sequencing was performed on peripheral blood. These receptors came from a woman aged 80 or over with acute or convalescent COVID-19.

The chain is built from TRBV9 and TRBJ2-3, with TRBD2 matching over 9 bases. The CDR3 consists of 15 residues. CDR1 is SGDLS, CDR2 YYNGEE, per germline. The J segment lost 5 bases and the V segment lost 0 bases, leaving 4 bases of the junction unmatched. CDR3 DNA: TGTGCCAGCAGCGTAGGAGCGGGGGGCAGAGATACGCAGTATTTT. This sequence encodes CASSVGAGGRDTQYF.

The chain carries TRBV5-1 and TRBJ2-2; 7 nucleotides align to TRBD1. J gave up 5 bases and V 2 bases, and 9 bases lay outside the gene matches. Germline V gene data show CDR1 as SGHRS and CDR2 as YFSETQ. This CDR3 is built from 16 residues. DNA for the CDR3: TGCGCCAGCAGCTTTGGGGGCTCCAGGGGGACCGGGGAGCTGTTTTTT. This sequence encodes CASSFGGSRGTGELFF.

The rearrangement joins TRBV7-2 to TRBJ2-1, with TRBD2 matching over 7 bases. V lost 0 bases and J lost 3; bases outside the gene matches: 5. CDR1 is SGHTA and CDR2 is FQGNSA in the germline V gene. The length of the CDR3 is 16 residues. CDR3 bases: TGTGCCAGCAGCTTAGCCTCTAGCGGCAACTACAATGAGCAGTTCTTC. Amino acid sequence: CASSLASSGNYNEQFF.

The chain joins TRBV3-1 (or the pseudogene TRBV3-2) to TRBJ1-3; D uncertain. Per germline, CDR1 LGHDT and CDR2 YNNKEL (reference sequence). V was cut by 4 bases and J by 4 bases, with 14 bases left in between. This CDR3 is built from 15 residues. The CDR3 coding sequence is TGTGCCAGCAGCCCCTGGCCATCTTCGGGAAACACCATATATTTT. It codes for CASSPWPSSGNTIYF.

This clone has only one observation. The J gene is TRBJ1-1, the V gene TRBV28; the match to TRBD1 covers 8 bases. V shed 3 bases and J 9 bases; nucleotides not matched to a gene: 6. The CDR3 runs 13 residues. Per germline, CDR1 MDHEN and CDR2 SYDVKM. In nucleotides, the CDR3 is TGTGCCAGCAGTTTCCCCGACAGGGGTAAAGCTTTCTTT. Residues: CASSFPDRGKAFF.

This clone occurred once. The V and J genes are TRBV28 and TRBJ2-5; D not resolved. The CDR3 sequence is 11 residues long. The germline gives CDR1 MDHEN, CDR2 SYDVKM. V lost 11 bases and J lost 4, with 11 bases in between. CDR3 DNA: TGTGCCGCGTTCGGTGGAGAGACCCAGTACTTC. Amino acids: CAAFGGETQYF.

This chain joins TRBV5-1 and TRBJ2-1, with 8 positions matching TRBD1. Germline trimming cut 0 bases from V and 12 bases from J; bases unmatched to any gene: 8. Per the germline V gene, CDR1 is SGHRS and CDR2 is YFSETQ. The CDR3 has 14 amino acids. The CDR3: CASSLGNQGAGQFF. In DNA form, the CDR3 reads TGCGCCAGCAGCTTGGGGAACCAGGGGGCAGGGCAGTTCTTC. The whole variable domain, remainder taken from reference TRBV5-1 and TRBJ2-1, is KAGVTQTPRYLIKTRGQQVTLSCSPISGHRSVSWYQQTPGQGLQFLFEYFSETQRNKGNFPGRFSGRQFSNSRSEMNVSTLELGDSALYLCASSLGNQGAGQFFGPGTRLTVL.

This chain links TRBV5-4 with TRBJ2-1; the D gene is possibly TRBD2 (6 bases). The CDR3 consists of 16 residues. From germline, CDR1 is SGHNT and CDR2 YYREEE (reference sequence). The ends were cut back, 4 bases at V and 4 bases at J, with 18 bases in the middle. Here the CDR3 DNA reads TGTGCCAGCAGCGCCCTGGGTAGCGGTGTATACAATGAGCAGTTCTTC. As protein: CASSALGSGVYNEQFF.

This clone was recorded only once. The rearrangement joins TRBV3-1 (or the pseudogene TRBV3-2) to TRBJ2-1; D is unresolved. Trimming cost V 2 bases and J 4 bases, with 9 bases left between them. There are 14 residues in the CDR3. Germline assignment: CDR1 LGHDT and CDR2 YNNKEL (reference sequence). This chain's CDR3 is CASSQPPRYNEQFF. The CDR3, as DNA: TGTGCCAGCAGCCAACCTCCTAGGTACAATGAGCAGTTCTTC.

The chain uses TRBV7-9 and TRBJ2-3; 8 nucleotides align to TRBD2. The CDR3 covers 13 residues. Trimming took 2 bases from V and 7 from J; bases not matched to a gene: 2. Germline V gene lookup returns CDR1 SEHNR and CDR2 FQNEAQ (reference sequence). The CDR3 nucleotides read TGTGCCAGCAGCTTAACGGGAGGGAATACGCAGTATTTT. Amino acids: CASSLTGGNTQYF.

The rearrangement links TRBV6-5 to TRBJ1-5; D is possibly TRBD1 (5 bases). V was cut by 7 bases and J by 0 bases, with 13 bases left in between. The CDR3 runs to 15 residues. Germline V gene sequence: CDR1 MNHEY, CDR2 SVGAGI. The CDR3 loop is CASTPGGNSNQPQHF. The DNA for the CDR3 is TGTGCCAGCACCCCTGGGGGGAATAGCAATCAGCCCCAGCATTTT.

The chain has TRBV5-6 and TRBJ2-3, with 9 bases aligning to TRBD1. CDR1 is SGHDT and CDR2 is YYEEEE in the germline V gene. V was clipped by 4 bases and J by 4 bases; unmatched bases: 7. This CDR3 has 15 amino acids. In DNA, the CDR3 is TGTGCCAGCAGCCGACAGGGGGGTTTGTCAGATACGCAGTATTTT. As protein: CASSRQGGLSDTQYF. Using reference TRBV5-6 and TRBJ2-3 for the parts outside the CDR3, the full variable domain is DAGVTQSPTHLIKTRGQQVTLRCSPKSGHDTVSWYQQALGQGPQFIFQYYEEEERQRGNFPDRFSGHQFPNYSSELNVNALLLGDSALYLCASSRQGGLSDTQYFGPGTRLTVL.

The rearrangement joins TRBV6-5 to TRBJ2-7; D may be TRBD1 (6 bases). The CDR3 runs to 14 residues. The V end lost 4 bases, the J end lost 3 bases, and 13 bases lay between the germline ends. Germline CDR1 is MNHEY and CDR2 is SVGAGI. In nucleotides, the CDR3 is TGTGCCAGCAGTTCCCCCAGGGGTGGCTACGAGCAGTACTTC. Translating gives CASSSPRGGYEQYF.

This clone was counted once. V gene TRBV5-1 combines with J gene TRBJ1-4; D is perhaps TRBD1 (6 bases). Germline assignment: CDR1 SGHRS and CDR2 YFSETQ. This CDR3 has 16 residues. Trimming took off 4 bases at V and 7 bases at J, with 20 bases between the two ends. CDR3 loop: CASSPYLTGTGEKLFF. In DNA, the CDR3 is TGCGCCAGCAGCCCATACCTCACAGGGACGGGTGAAAAACTGTTTTTT. Full variable domain (missing parts from reference TRBV5-1 and TRBJ1-4): KAGVTQTPRYLIKTRGQQVTLSCSPISGHRSVSWYQQTPGQGLQFLFEYFSETQRNKGNFPGRFSGRQFSNSRSEMNVSTLELGDSALYLCASSPYLTGTGEKLFFGSGTQLSVL.

This chain links TRBV12-5 with TRBJ1-3; D not certain. V dropped 5 bases and J dropped 2 bases, with 7 bases sitting between them. CDR3 length: 13 amino acids. In germline, CDR1 is LGHNT, CDR2 FRNRAP. The DNA for the CDR3 is TGTGCTAGTGGTCCCACGGCTGGAAACACCATATATTTT. Translating gives CASGPTAGNTIYF.

The V call is TRBV21-1, the J call TRBJ1-4; the table names TRBD1, a call not compared with the DNA. TRBV21-1 is a pseudogene segment. The CDR3 runs to 13 residues. The CDR3 protein is CASLDRGIVKLFF. Written as DNA, the CDR3 is TGTGCCAGCCTTGACAGGGGAATCGTAAAACTGTTTTTT.